Presented here are 20 T cell receptor beta chains from one specimen sequenced in a study of T cell responses to AZD1222 COVID-19 vaccine. Profiled with immunoSEQ multiplex PCR; TCRdb holds only in-frame clones, not every one. This table has 160,000 or so clones, around 94% appearing once. The sample was peripheral blood, taken 28 days after the second AZD1222 dose. These receptor sequences come from an adult who received the AZD1222 COVID-19 vaccine.

The chain recombines TRBV5-8 with TRBJ1-2; 8 bases agree with TRBD1. Per the germline V gene, CDR1 is SGHTS and CDR2 is YDEGEE. The CDR3 extends over 15 amino acids. The ends lost 2 bases at V and 5 bases at J; junction bases unmatched: 8. Here the CDR3 reads CASSFAGGARYGYTF. The CDR3, as DNA: TGTGCCAGCAGCTTTGCAGGGGGCGCGAGGTATGGCTACACCTTC.

The rearrangement links TRBV10-2 to TRBJ2-6; 11 nucleotides agree with TRBD2. This CDR3 comprises 19 residues. Germline V CDR1 and CDR2: WSHSY, SAAADI. V gave up 3 bases and J gave up 2 bases; unmatched junction bases: 9. The CDR3 protein is CASSDVASGRFTGANVLTF. The DNA of the CDR3 is TGCGCCAGCAGTGATGTGGCTAGCGGGAGGTTCACTGGGGCCAACGTCCTGACTTTC.

The V gene is TRBV29-1, the J gene TRBJ2-7; D remains unclear. Trimming cost V 3 bases and J 0 bases, with 12 bases left between them. The germline CDR1 and CDR2 sequences are SQVTM and ANQGSEA. The CDR3 length is 14 residues. CDR3 sequence (DNA): TGCAGCGTTGAGAGCGCAACGAGCTCCTACGAGCAGTACTTC. It codes for CSVESATSSYEQYF.

V is TRBV6-6 and J is TRBJ2-5; D could derive from TRBD1 or TRBD2 (5 bases each). Trimming took 5 bases from V and 9 from J, leaving 16 bases between them. Per the germline V gene, CDR1 is MNHNY and CDR2 is SVGAGI (reference sequence). The CDR3 consists of 13 residues. In nucleotides, the CDR3 is TGTGCCAGCAGTACGGGACCCAACGAGGCCCAGTACTTC. Translated: CASSTGPNEAQYF.

This sequence joins TRBV6-5 and TRBJ2-1; D not resolved. Germline values: CDR1 MNHEY, CDR2 SVGAGI. Deletions cut 6 bases from V and 6 bases from J, with 18 bases between. The CDR3 loop spans 15 amino acids. The CDR3 nucleotides read TGTGCCAGCAGCCCCACCCGGGCTAGGATCAATGAGCAGTTCTTC. Protein: CASSPTRARINEQFF.

The chain joins TRBV27 to TRBJ2-7, with TRBD2 identical over 8 bases. Trimming cost V 1 base and J 7 bases; bases outside gene matches: 9. This CDR3 region has 15 residues. Germline V gene lookup returns CDR1 MNHEY and CDR2 SMNVEV (reference sequence). CDR3 nucleotide sequence: TGTGCCAGCAGTTTATTGAAGGCGGGAGGACCGGAGCAGTACTTC. This codes for CASSLLKAGGPEQYF.

This chain links TRBV7-9 with TRBJ2-1; 7 positions match TRBD1. The CDR3 has 16 residues. From germline, CDR1 is SEHNR and CDR2 FQNEAQ (reference sequence). After removal of 4 bases from V and 8 bases from J, the junction contained 14 bases not matched to a gene. CDR3 DNA sequence: TGTGCCAGCAGCTCAGCAAGACAGGGAGTACTAGATGAGCAGTTCTTC. It codes for CASSSARQGVLDEQFF.

The V and J genes are TRBV29-1 and TRBJ1-1; no clear D. The germline gives CDR1 SQVTM, CDR2 ANQGSEA. V gave up 7 bases and J gave up 7 bases, with 16 bases separating them. The length of the CDR3 is 12 residues. The CDR3 spells CSAKGNPIEAFF. As DNA, the CDR3 is TGCAGCGCGAAGGGAAACCCGATTGAAGCTTTCTTT. The variable domain in full, completed from reference TRBV29-1 and TRBJ1-1, reads SAVISQKPSRDICQRGTSLTIQCQVDSQVTMMFWYRQQPGQSLTLIATANQGSEATYESGFVIDKFPISRPNLTFSTLTVSNMSPEDSSIYLCSAKGNPIEAFFGQGTRLTVV.

Comments on this clone: Other DNA sequences in the same sample also yield this CDR3. The chain recombines TRBV9 with TRBJ2-3; D ambiguous. This CDR3 is 12 amino acids long. Germline CDR1 reads SGDLS; CDR2 reads YYNGEE. V gave up 1 base and J gave up 6 bases, with 6 bases separating them. CDR3 DNA: TGTGCCAGCAGCGTATTGGTGGATACGCAGTATTTT. It codes for CASSVLVDTQYF.

CDR3 sequence: CASSLYGTSGTYEQYF. DNA for the CDR3: TGTGCCAGCAGTTTATACGGGACTAGCGGGACCTACGAGCAGTACTTC. This sequence joins TRBV27 and TRBJ2-7; 13 bases line up with TRBD2. Trimming at V came to 1 base and at J to 2 bases, leaving 2 bases not matched to a gene. CDR3 size: 16 residues. The germline V gene has CDR1 MNHEY and CDR2 SMNVEV (reference sequence).

DNA of the CDR3: TGTGCCACCAGTGGCCTAAGGGCCGGGGAGCTGTTTTTT. As protein: CATSGLRAGELFF. V gene TRBV24-1 combines with J gene TRBJ2-2; D remains ambiguous. The CDR3 length is 13 residues. Germline lookup yields CDR1 KGHDR and CDR2 SFDVKD. The V end was cut by 5 bases, the J end by 6 bases, with 9 bases between.

The genes are TRBV30 and TRBJ2-7; D is possibly TRBD2 (7 bases). Trimming removed 0 bases from V and 3 bases from J, with 15 bases in between. There are 15 residues in the CDR3. CDR1 and CDR2 (germline): GTSNPN, SVGIG (reference sequence). CDR3 region: CAWSVMSGGFYEQYF. The CDR3 DNA sequence: TGTGCCTGGAGTGTAATGTCGGGGGGCTTCTACGAGCAGTACTTC.

The V and J genes are TRBV2 and TRBJ2-7; no clear D. Germline V gives CDR1 SNHLY, CDR2 FYNNEI. This CDR3 has 13 residues. V was clipped by 1 base and J by 2 bases, with 6 bases between them. As DNA, the CDR3 is TGTGCCAGCAGTGAAGACCGGACCTACGAGCAGTACTTC. It encodes CASSEDRTYEQYF.

The chain is built from TRBV7-2 and TRBJ2-5, with D possibly TRBD1 on 6 matching bases. The V and J ends lost 1 base and 1 base respectively, with 10 bases between them. Germline CDR1 reads SGHTA; CDR2 reads FQGNSA. The CDR3 spans 15 residues. The CDR3 coding sequence is TGTGCCAGCAGCTTAGATGCCAGGGGCCAAGAGACCCAGTACTTC. This gives the protein CASSLDARGQETQYF. The full variable domain, completed using reference TRBV7-2 and TRBJ2-5, is GAGVSQSPSNKVTEKGKDVELRCDPISGHTALYWYRQSLGQGLEFLIYFQGNSAPDKSGLPSDRFSAERTGGSVSTLTIQRTQQEDSAVYLCASSLDARGQETQYFGPGTRLLVL.

The chain combines TRBV2 with TRBJ1-5, with D unresolved. The CDR3 sequence is 14 residues long. Germline V gene sequence: CDR1 SNHLY, CDR2 FYNNEI. Trimming left V 10 bases short and J 0 bases short, with 13 bases between. CDR3 sequence: CATTRSDSNQPQHF. Here the CDR3 DNA reads TGTGCCACCACCCGGTCGGATAGCAATCAGCCCCAGCATTTT.

The CDR3 sequence is CASSFPGLGNEQFF. DNA for the CDR3: TGTGCCAGCAGCTTTCCGGGATTAGGCAATGAGCAGTTCTTC. J is TRBJ2-1 and V is TRBV11-3; TRBD2 might be the D (5 bases). CDR1 and CDR2 (germline): SGHNT, YENEEA. The CDR3 runs 14 residues. With 3 bases removed from V and 6 bases from J, the gap between germline ends came to 12 bases.

The chain is built from TRBV7-6 and TRBJ2-1, with a possible D match to TRBD2 (6 bases). With 0 bases removed from V and 8 bases from J, the gap between germline ends came to 17 bases. Germline CDR1 reads SGHVS; CDR2 reads FNYEAQ. The CDR3 contains 16 residues. CDR3 protein: CASSLAASARRDEQFF. DNA for the CDR3: TGTGCCAGCAGCTTAGCTGCGTCGGCTCGGAGGGATGAGCAGTTCTTC.

The J gene is TRBJ2-4, the V gene TRBV4-2, with 8 bases that match TRBD2. The CDR3 extends over 18 amino acids. Germline-derived CDR1 and CDR2 are LGHNA and YNFKEQ. V was clipped by 3 bases and J by 0 bases; unmatched bases: 10. The CDR3 DNA is TGTGCCAGCAGCCACACTAGCGGAAAACCACTAGCCAAAAACATTCAGTACTTC. Protein sequence: CASSHTSGKPLAKNIQYF.

The DNA for the CDR3 is TGTGCCACCAGTGACACGACTAGTGGCACAGATACGCAGTATTTT. Amino acid sequence: CATSDTTSGTDTQYF. The chain carries TRBV24-1 and TRBJ2-3; D perhaps matches TRBD2 (6 bases). Germline CDR1 reads KGHDR; CDR2 reads SFDVKD. V was trimmed by 4 bases and J by 1 base, leaving 11 bases between them. The CDR3 runs to 15 residues.

The chain couples TRBV7-3 to TRBJ1-6, with TRBD1 matching over 7 bases. The CDR3 totals 14 residues. Per the germline V gene, CDR1 is SGHTA and CDR2 is FQGTGA. J gave up 10 bases and V 2 bases, and 5 bases lay outside the gene matches. The CDR3 region is CASSLEGGRSPLHF. In nucleotides, the CDR3 is TGTGCCAGCAGCTTAGAAGGGGGCCGGTCACCCCTCCACTTT.